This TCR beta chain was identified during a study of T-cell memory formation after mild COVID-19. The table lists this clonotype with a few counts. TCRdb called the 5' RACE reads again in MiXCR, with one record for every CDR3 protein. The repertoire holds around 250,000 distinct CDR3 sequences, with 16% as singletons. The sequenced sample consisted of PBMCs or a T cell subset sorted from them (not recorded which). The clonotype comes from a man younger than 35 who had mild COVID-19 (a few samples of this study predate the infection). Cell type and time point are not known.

The CDR3 spells CASSHRTFANTGELFF. CDR3 bases: TGCGCCAGCAGTCACCGGACGTTCGCGAACACCGGGGAGCTGTTTTTT. V and J are TRBV5-1 and TRBJ2-2; D is ambiguous. The V gene lost 5 bases and the J gene lost 0 bases, with 14 bases spanning the gap. CDR3 length: 16 residues. The germline V gene has CDR1 SGHRS and CDR2 YFSETQ.